Below, 18 T cell receptor beta chains from the same sample are listed, as sequenced in a study of blood T cell repertoires in COVID-19. Sequenced by immunoSEQ multiplex PCR; TCRdb stores in-frame clones only, minus some. The table has about 76,000 clones, roughly 80% seen once. The sequenced sample was peripheral blood. These receptors came from a man at least 80 years old with acute or convalescent COVID-19.

The chain is built from TRBV12-3 or TRBV12-4 and TRBJ1-1; no definite D call. The ends were cut back, 4 bases at V and 3 bases at J, with 9 bases in the middle. This CDR3 region has 13 residues. CDR3 sequence reads: CASSYVPDTEAFF. DNA for the CDR3: TGTGCCAGCAGTTATGTTCCGGACACTGAAGCTTTCTTT.

Only a few counts were recorded for this clone. The chain has TRBV19 and TRBJ2-2; perhaps TRBD2 as D (5 bases). The CDR3 sequence is 16 residues long. Per germline, CDR1 LNHDA and CDR2 SQIVND (reference sequence). V lost 1 base and J lost 6, with 15 bases in between. The CDR3 DNA reads TGTGCCAGTAGTATAGTTAGCGTCGGCCATCCCGGGGAGCTGTTTTTT. Amino acid sequence: CASSIVSVGHPGELFF.

The rearrangement links TRBV3-1 (or the pseudogene TRBV3-2) to TRBJ1-1; possible D gene TRBD1, 5 bases. The CDR3 spans 14 residues. Deletions cut 3 bases from V and 4 bases from J, with 12 bases between. Germline V gene lookup returns CDR1 LGHDT and CDR2 YNNKEL (reference sequence). CDR3 region: CASSQAQGGTEAFF. For the CDR3, the DNA is TGTGCCAGCAGCCAGGCCCAGGGAGGCACTGAAGCTTTCTTT.

J is TRBJ2-5 and V is TRBV28; D is ambiguous. There are 15 residues in the CDR3. From germline, CDR1 is MDHEN and CDR2 SYDVKM. The V gene lost 6 bases and the J gene lost 5 bases, with 19 bases spanning the gap. Written as DNA, the CDR3 is TGTGCCAGCAGCCCCACCTGGGCCAGCCGGGAGACCCAGTACTTC. It yields the protein CASSPTWASRETQYF. The entire variable domain, with the rest obtained from reference TRBV28 and TRBJ2-5, is as follows: DVKVTQSSRYLVKRTGEKVFLECVQDMDHENMFWYRQDPGLGLRLIYFSYDVKMKEKGDIPEGYSVSREKKERFSLILESASTNQTSMYLCASSPTWASRETQYFGPGTRLLVL.

V is TRBV28 and J is TRBJ2-7; tentative D call: TRBD2 (5 bases). Deletions cut 3 bases from V and 6 bases from J, with 15 bases between. CDR3 length: 14 amino acids. Germline V gives CDR1 MDHEN, CDR2 SYDVKM. In nucleotides, the CDR3 is TGTGCCAGCAGTTTGGAGGTACGGCGGGTCGAGCAGTACTTC. Its translation is CASSLEVRRVEQYF.

The J gene is TRBJ2-1, the V gene TRBV10-1, with D possibly being TRBD1 (6 bases). The V gene's germline CDR1 is WNHNN and CDR2 SYGVQD (reference sequence). The CDR3 extends over 15 amino acids. Trimming took off 0 bases at V and 7 bases at J, with 13 bases between the two ends. Here the CDR3 DNA reads TGCGCCAGCAGTGAGTCGGGAAGGGGGAAGAATGAGCAGTTCTTC. As protein: CASSESGRGKNEQFF.

The V and J genes are TRBV2 and TRBJ1-5; 8 bases line up with TRBD1. The V gene's germline CDR1 is SNHLY and CDR2 FYNNEI. Germline trimming cut 5 bases from V and 3 bases from J; bases unmatched to any gene: 9. This CDR3 comprises 16 residues. The CDR3 reads CASSYSGQGINQPQHF. The CDR3 DNA sequence: TGTGCCAGCAGTTACTCAGGACAGGGTATCAATCAGCCCCAGCATTTT.

The chain couples TRBV24-1 to TRBJ2-3; 7 bases are shared with TRBD1. The length of the CDR3 is 13 residues. V shed 9 bases, J shed 4 bases, and the junction held 6 bases outside the gene matches. CDR1 is KGHDR, CDR2 SFDVKD, per germline. DNA of the CDR3: TGTGCCACCGAGGGGGCATCGGCAGATACGCAGTATTTT. This translates into CATEGASADTQYF.

This clone was detected only a few times. V usage is TRBV5-1 and J usage is TRBJ2-7, with TRBD1 identical over 9 bases. V shed 2 bases, J shed 2 bases, and the junction held 5 bases outside the gene matches. CDR1 is SGHRS, CDR2 YFSETQ, per germline. This CDR3 is 15 amino acids long. The CDR3 protein is CASSFTGQGAYEQYF. CDR3 coding DNA: TGCGCCAGCAGCTTTACGGGACAGGGAGCCTACGAGCAGTACTTC.

This chain joins TRBV5-1 and TRBJ2-2; TRBD2 aligns across 11 bases. The CDR3 has 17 residues. CDR1 and CDR2 (germline): SGHRS, YFSETQ. V was pared by 2 bases and J by 4 bases, with 7 bases of the junction left unmatched. The CDR3: CASSLGTSGSRTGELFF. CDR3 bases: TGCGCCAGCAGCTTAGGAACTAGCGGGAGCCGCACCGGGGAGCTGTTTTTT.

The chain employs TRBV3-1 (or the pseudogene TRBV3-2) and TRBJ1-3; tentatively, D is TRBD1 (5 bases). This CDR3 contains 13 residues. V lost 1 base and J lost 7, with 8 bases in between. Germline CDR1 is LGHDT and CDR2 is YNNKEL (reference sequence). The CDR3 sequence: CASSQVRGNTIYF. The CDR3 DNA sequence: TGTGCCAGCAGCCAAGTAAGGGGTAACACCATATATTTT.

The V and J genes are TRBV5-1 and TRBJ1-1; 10 bases match TRBD1. Germline trimming cut 0 bases from V and 3 bases from J; bases unmatched to any gene: 2. From germline, CDR1 is SGHRS and CDR2 YFSETQ. CDR3 size: 15 residues. The CDR3 DNA is TGCGCCAGCAGCTTGGGAGGGACAGGGGACACTGAAGCTTTCTTT. Its protein product is CASSLGGTGDTEAFF.

The chain recombines TRBV27 with TRBJ1-5, with a possible D match to TRBD1 (6 bases). The CDR3 spans 15 residues. Between the trimmed V and J ends, which lost 4 bases and 5 bases, there was a span of 15 bases. Germline V gene data show CDR1 as MNHEY and CDR2 as SMNVEV (reference sequence). The CDR3 sequence: CASSSSGTSYQPQHF. The CDR3 nucleotides are TGTGCCAGCAGTTCCTCCGGGACATCCTATCAGCCCCAGCATTTT.

This clone was picked up a small number of times. The V and J genes are TRBV23-1 and TRBJ1-6, with unresolved D. TRBV23-1 carries the ORF label, with uncertain function. The CDR3 sequence is 15 residues long. V was cut by 3 bases and J by 0 bases, with 6 bases left in between. The chain's CDR3 is CASSHLSSYNSPLHF. CDR3 sequence (DNA): TGCGCCAGCAGTCACCTCAGCTCCTATAATTCACCCCTCCACTTT.

The chain carries TRBV28 and TRBJ1-4, with 7 bases lining up with TRBD1. CDR1 MDHEN and CDR2 SYDVKM come from the germline V gene. The CDR3 totals 16 residues. Trimming cost V 6 bases and J 8 bases; bases outside gene matches: 15. The CDR3 region is CASRPYRGPRLEKLFF. The CDR3 nucleotides read TGTGCCAGCAGACCCTACAGGGGACCTCGTTTAGAAAAACTGTTTTTT.

The rearrangement links TRBV6-5 to TRBJ2-2, with D possibly being TRBD2 (6 bases). The CDR3 totals 13 residues. Germline V gene data show CDR1 as MNHEY and CDR2 as SVGAGI. V was cut by 8 bases and J by 9 bases, with 16 bases left in between. CDR3 nucleotides: TGTGCCAGCGGATCGGGGGAAGGCAGGGAGCTGTTTTTT. Amino acids: CASGSGEGRELFF.

The V call is TRBV7-2, the J call TRBJ1-4, with 9 bases aligning to TRBD1. V shed 5 bases, J shed 8 bases, and the junction held 9 bases outside the gene matches. From germline, CDR1 is SGHTA and CDR2 FQGNSA. There are 15 residues in the CDR3. The DNA for the CDR3 is TGTGCCAGCAGCAAACAACAGGGGGCTGAAGAAAAACTGTTTTTT. Protein product: CASSKQQGAEEKLFF.

The V and J genes are TRBV13 and TRBJ2-7, with D perhaps matching TRBD2 (6 bases). The V gene's germline CDR1 is PRHDT and CDR2 FYEKMQ (reference sequence). The length of the CDR3 is 13 residues. Trimming left V 0 bases short and J 3 bases short, with 6 bases between. CDR3 in amino acids: CASSLGDYYEQYF. CDR3 bases: TGTGCCAGCAGCTTAGGGGACTACTACGAGCAGTACTTC.